The TCR beta chain under discussion was sequenced for a study of OX40 agonist ivuxolimab in advanced cancers. The germline gives CDR1 MRHNA, CDR2 SNTAGT. The length of the CDR3 is 14 residues. Trimming removed 10 bases from V and 6 bases from J, with 22 bases in between. Using immunoSEQ multiplex PCR, the repertoire was profiled, and TCRdb retains in-frame clones only, with some absent. The sample consists of fewer than 90,000 clones, roughly nine tenths of them appearing once. The source is an adult with an advanced solid tumor such as melanoma, head and neck, liver or kidney cancer. The sequences come from CD4+ or CD8+ T cells sorted from blood, collected in a trial of the OX40 agonist ivuxolimab. The rearrangement links TRBV6-4 to TRBJ2-7, with D maybe TRBD2 (5 bases). CDR3 sequence reads: CAIACLRAASEQYF. The CDR3 DNA reads as TGTGCCATCGCATGTTTGAGGGCGGCTAGCGAGCAGTACTTC.